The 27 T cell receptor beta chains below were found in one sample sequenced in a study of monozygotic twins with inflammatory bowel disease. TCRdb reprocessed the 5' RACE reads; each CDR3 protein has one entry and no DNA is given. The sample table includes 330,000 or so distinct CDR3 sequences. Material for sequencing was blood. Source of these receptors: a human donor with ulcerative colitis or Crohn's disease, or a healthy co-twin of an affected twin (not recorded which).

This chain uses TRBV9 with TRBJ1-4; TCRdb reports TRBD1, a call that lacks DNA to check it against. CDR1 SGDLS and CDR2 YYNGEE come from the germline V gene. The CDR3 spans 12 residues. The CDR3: CASSPNRGVLFF.

CDR3 residues: CSARQGGNTEAFF. The J gene is TRBJ1-1, the V gene TRBV20-1. Germline CDR1 reads DFQATT; CDR2 reads SNEGSKA (reference sequence). The CDR3 consists of 13 residues.

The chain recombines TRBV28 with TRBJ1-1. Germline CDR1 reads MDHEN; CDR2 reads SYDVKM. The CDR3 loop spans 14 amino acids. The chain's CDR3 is CASSLVEANTEAFF. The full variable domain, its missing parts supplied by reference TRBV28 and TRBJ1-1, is DVKVTQSSRYLVKRTGEKVFLECVQDMDHENMFWYRQDPGLGLRLIYFSYDVKMKEKGDIPEGYSVSREKKERFSLILESASTNQTSMYLCASSLVEANTEAFFGQGTRLTVV.

The chain's CDR3 is CSARPGPPTDTQYF. The chain employs TRBV20-1 and TRBJ2-3; with no DNA, the TCRdb D assignment of TRBD1 cannot be verified. Germline V gene data show CDR1 as DFQATT and CDR2 as SNEGSKA (reference sequence). The CDR3 has 14 residues.

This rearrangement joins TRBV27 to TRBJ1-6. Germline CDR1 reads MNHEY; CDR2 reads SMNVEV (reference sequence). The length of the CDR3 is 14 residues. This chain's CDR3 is CASSLREMYSPLHF.

The chain's CDR3 is CASSLGGLAPVVDEQFF. The rearrangement joins TRBV5-1 to TRBJ2-1; the D call of TRBD2 rests on TCRdb alone, since no DNA is present to check it. Germline V gives CDR1 SGHRS, CDR2 YFSETQ. This CDR3 comprises 17 residues.

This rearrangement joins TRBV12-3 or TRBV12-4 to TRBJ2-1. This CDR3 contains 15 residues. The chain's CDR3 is CASSFTQGAYNEQFF.

CDR3: CASSPGQGGYTQYF. The chain employs TRBV5-6 and TRBJ2-3; TCRdb outputs TRBD1, but without DNA this stays unchecked. Germline V lookup: CDR1 SGHDT, CDR2 YYEEEE. This CDR3 has 14 residues.

This chain's CDR3 is CASSSYTEPLNEQFF. This chain joins TRBV5-5 and TRBJ2-1. This CDR3 comprises 15 residues. CDR1 and CDR2 (germline): SGHKS, YYEKEE (reference sequence).

The CDR3 loop reads CASSQALRGQGNSGELFF. The chain couples TRBV4-1 to TRBJ2-2; TCRdb gives TRBD1 as the D gene, but with no DNA this cannot be confirmed. The CDR3 length is 18 residues. Germline assignment: CDR1 MGHRA and CDR2 YSYEKL.

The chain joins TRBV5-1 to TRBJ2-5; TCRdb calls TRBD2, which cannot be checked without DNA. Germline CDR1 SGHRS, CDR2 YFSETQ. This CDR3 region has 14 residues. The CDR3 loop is CASSLDGRGETQYF.

The CDR3 sequence: CASSPILAGQETQYF. The rearrangement uses TRBV2 and TRBJ2-5; TCRdb names TRBD2, which stays unverified in the absence of DNA. CDR1 and CDR2 (germline): SNHLY, FYNNEI. There are 15 residues in the CDR3.

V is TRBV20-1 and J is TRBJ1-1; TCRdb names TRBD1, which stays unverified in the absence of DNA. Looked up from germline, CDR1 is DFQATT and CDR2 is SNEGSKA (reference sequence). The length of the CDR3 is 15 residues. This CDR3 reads CSARAATDTNTEAFF.

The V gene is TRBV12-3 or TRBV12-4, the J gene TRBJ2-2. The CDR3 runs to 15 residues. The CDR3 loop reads CASGKRQPNTGELFF.

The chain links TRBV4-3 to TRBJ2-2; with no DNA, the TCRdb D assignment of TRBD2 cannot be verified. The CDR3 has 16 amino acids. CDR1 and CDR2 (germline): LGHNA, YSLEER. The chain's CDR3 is CASSQDLAGVTGELFF.

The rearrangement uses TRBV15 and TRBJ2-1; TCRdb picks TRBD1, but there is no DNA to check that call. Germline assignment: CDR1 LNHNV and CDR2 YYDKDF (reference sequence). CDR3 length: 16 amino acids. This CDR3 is CATSGGGGQGYNEQFF.

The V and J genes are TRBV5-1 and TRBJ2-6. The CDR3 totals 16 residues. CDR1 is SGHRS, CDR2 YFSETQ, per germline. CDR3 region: CASSLEWSAGANVLTF.

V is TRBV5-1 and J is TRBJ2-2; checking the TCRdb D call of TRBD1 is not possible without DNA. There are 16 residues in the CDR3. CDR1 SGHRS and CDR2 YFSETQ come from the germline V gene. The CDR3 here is CASSVTGTTNTGELFF.

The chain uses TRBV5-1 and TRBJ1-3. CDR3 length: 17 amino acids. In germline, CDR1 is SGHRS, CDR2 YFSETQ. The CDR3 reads CASSPGLTLSSGNTIYF.

CDR3 amino acids: CASSQDRKGLTEAFF. J is TRBJ1-1 and V is TRBV4-3; as DNA is missing, the TRBD1 call by TCRdb cannot be tested. Germline-derived CDR1 and CDR2 are LGHNA and YSLEER. This CDR3 spans 15 amino acids.

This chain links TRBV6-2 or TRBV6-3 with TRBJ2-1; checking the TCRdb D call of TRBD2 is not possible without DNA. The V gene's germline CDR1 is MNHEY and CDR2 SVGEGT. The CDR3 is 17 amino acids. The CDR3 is CASSFPSGGLSYNEQFF.

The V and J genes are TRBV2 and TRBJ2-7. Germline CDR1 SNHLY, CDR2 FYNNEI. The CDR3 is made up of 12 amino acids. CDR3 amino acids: CASSDSHYEQYF.

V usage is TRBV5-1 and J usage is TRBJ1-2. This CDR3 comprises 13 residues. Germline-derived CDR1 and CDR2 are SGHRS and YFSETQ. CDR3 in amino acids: CASSLDGLDGYTF.

The CDR3 loop reads CASMRGELADTQYF. This rearrangement joins TRBV28 to TRBJ2-3; absent DNA, TCRdb's TRBD1 call cannot be checked. Germline V CDR1 and CDR2: MDHEN, SYDVKM. The CDR3 has 14 amino acids.

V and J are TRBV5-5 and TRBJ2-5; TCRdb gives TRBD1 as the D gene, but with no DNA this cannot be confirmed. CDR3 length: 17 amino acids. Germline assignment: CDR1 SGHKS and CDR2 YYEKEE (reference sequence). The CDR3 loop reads CASSFVGQGIGQETQYF.

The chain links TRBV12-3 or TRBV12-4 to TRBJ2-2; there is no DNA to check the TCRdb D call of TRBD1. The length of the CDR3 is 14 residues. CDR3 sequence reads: CASSFGGFTGELFF.

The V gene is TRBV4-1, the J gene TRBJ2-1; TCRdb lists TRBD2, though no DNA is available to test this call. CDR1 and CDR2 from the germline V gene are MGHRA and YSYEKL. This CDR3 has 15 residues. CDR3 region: CASSRLAPSYNEQFF.